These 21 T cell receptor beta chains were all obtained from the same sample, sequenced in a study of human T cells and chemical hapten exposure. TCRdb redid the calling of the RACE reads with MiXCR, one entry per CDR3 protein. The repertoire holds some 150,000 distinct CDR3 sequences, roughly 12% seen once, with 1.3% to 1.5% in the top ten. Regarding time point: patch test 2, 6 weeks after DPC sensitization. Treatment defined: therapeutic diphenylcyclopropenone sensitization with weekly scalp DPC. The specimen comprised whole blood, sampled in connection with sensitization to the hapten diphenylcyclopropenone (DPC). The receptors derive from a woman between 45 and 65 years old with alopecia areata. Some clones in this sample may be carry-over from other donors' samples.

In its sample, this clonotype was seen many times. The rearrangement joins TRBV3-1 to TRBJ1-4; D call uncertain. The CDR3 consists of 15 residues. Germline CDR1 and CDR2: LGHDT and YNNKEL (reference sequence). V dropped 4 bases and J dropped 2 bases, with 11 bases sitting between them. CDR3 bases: TGTGCCAGCAGCCTTCGCGGGCAGACTAATGAAAAACTGTTTTTT. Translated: CASSLRGQTNEKLFF.

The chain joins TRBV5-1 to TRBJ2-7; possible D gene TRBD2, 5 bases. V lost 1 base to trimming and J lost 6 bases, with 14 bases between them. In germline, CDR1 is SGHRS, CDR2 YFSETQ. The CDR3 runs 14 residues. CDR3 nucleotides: TGCGCCAGCAGCTTGAATCCTAACGAGGGCGAGCAGTACTTC. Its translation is CASSLNPNEGEQYF. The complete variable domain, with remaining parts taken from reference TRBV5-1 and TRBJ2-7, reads KAGVTQTPRYLIKTRGQQVTLSCSPISGHRSVSWYQQTPGQGLQFLFEYFSETQRNKGNFPGRFSGRQFSNSRSEMNVSTLELGDSALYLCASSLNPNEGEQYFGPGTRLTVT.

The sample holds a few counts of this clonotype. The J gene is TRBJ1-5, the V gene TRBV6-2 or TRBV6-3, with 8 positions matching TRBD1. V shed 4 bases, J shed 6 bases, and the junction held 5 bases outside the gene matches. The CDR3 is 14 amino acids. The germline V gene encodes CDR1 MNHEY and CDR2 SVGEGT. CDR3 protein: CASSSGQGFQPQHF. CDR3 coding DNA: TGTGCCAGCAGTTCCGGACAGGGCTTTCAGCCCCAGCATTTT.

The CDR3 spells CASSLLGEETQYF. The CDR3 coding sequence is TGCGCCAGCAGCTTGCTTGGGGAAGAGACCCAGTACTTC. The J gene is TRBJ2-5, the V gene TRBV5-1; D not certain. Germline V gene sequence: CDR1 SGHRS, CDR2 YFSETQ. Trimming removed 1 base from V and 3 bases from J, with 7 bases in between. The CDR3 runs 13 residues.

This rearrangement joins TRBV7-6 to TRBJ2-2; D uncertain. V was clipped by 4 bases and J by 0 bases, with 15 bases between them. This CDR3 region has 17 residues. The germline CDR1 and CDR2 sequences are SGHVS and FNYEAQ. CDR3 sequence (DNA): TGTGCCAGCAGCTCCAAGGGCCTAGAAACGAACACCGGGGAGCTGTTTTTT. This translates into CASSSKGLETNTGELFF.

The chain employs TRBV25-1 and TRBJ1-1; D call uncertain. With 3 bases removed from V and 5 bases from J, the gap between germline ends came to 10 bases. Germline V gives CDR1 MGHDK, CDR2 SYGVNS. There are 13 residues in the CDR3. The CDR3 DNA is TGTGCCAGCAGTGATAGGGATAGGACTGAAGCTTTCTTT. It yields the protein CASSDRDRTEAFF.

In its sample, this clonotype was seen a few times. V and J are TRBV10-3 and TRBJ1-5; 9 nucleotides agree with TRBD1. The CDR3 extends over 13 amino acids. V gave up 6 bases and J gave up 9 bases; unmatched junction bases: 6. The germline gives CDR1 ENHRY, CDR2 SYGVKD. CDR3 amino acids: CAIRAGQGAPQHF. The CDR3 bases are TGTGCCATCAGGGCGGGACAGGGTGCGCCCCAGCATTTT.

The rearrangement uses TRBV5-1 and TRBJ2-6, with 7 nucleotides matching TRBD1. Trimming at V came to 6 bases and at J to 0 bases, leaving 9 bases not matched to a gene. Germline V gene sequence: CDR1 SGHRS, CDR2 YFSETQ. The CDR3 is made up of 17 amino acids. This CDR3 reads CASIPQGDFSGANVLTF. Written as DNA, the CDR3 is TGCGCCAGCATCCCTCAGGGGGATTTCTCTGGGGCCAACGTCCTGACTTTC.

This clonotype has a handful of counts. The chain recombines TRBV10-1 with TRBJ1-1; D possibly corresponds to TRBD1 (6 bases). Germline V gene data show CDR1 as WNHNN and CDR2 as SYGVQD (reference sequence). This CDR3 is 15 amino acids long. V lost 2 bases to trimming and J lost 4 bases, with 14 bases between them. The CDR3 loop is CASSESVKGGTEAFF. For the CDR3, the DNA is TGCGCCAGCAGTGAGAGTGTAAAAGGGGGCACTGAAGCTTTCTTT.

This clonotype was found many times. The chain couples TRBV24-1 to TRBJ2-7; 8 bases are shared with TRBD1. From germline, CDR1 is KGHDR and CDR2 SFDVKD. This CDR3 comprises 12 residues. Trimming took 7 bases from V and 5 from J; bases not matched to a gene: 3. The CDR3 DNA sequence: TGTGCCACCAGCCTGACAGGGGACGAGCAGTACTTC. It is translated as CATSLTGDEQYF.

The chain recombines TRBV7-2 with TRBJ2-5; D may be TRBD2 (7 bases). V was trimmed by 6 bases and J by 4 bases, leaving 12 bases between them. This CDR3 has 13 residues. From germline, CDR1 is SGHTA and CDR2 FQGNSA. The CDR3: CASRSGGPETQYF. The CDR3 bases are TGTGCCAGCAGGTCCGGGGGGCCAGAGACCCAGTACTTC.

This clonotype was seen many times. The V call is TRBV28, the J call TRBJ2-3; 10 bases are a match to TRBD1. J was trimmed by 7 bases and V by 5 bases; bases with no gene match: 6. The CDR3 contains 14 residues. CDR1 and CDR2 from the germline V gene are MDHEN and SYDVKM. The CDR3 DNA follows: TGTGCCAGCAGTCCCCCGGGACAGGGGAATACGCAGTATTTT. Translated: CASSPPGQGNTQYF.

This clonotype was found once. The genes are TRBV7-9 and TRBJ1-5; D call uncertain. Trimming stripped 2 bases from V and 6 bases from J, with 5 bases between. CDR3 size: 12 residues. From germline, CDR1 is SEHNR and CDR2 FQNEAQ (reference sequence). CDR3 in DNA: TGTGCCAGCAGCTTAAGTAGTCAGCCCCAGCATTTT. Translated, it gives CASSLSSQPQHF.

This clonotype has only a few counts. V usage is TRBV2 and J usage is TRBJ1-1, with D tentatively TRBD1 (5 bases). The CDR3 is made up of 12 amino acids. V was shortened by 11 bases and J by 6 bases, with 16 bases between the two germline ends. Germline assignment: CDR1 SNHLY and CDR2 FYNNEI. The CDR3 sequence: CAGRGLSPEAFF. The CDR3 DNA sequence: TGTGCCGGGCGGGGCCTGAGCCCTGAAGCTTTCTTT.

The CDR3 region has the DNA TGCAGTACCCCAGGGAGCTCCTACAATGAGCAGTTCTTC. Encoded protein: CSTPGSSYNEQFF. The chain uses TRBV20-1 and TRBJ2-1; the D gene could be TRBD1 or TRBD2 (5 bases each). The CDR3 totals 13 residues. Between the trimmed V and J ends, which lost 8 bases and 0 bases, there was a span of 11 bases. Germline CDR1 and CDR2: DFQATT and SNEGSKA (reference sequence).

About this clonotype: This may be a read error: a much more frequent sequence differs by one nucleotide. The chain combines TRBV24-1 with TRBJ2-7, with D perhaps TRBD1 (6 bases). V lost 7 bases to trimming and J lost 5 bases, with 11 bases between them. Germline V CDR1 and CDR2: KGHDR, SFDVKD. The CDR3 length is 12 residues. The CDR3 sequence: CATSLAGDEQYF. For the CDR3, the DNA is TGTGCCACCAGCCTGGCAGGGGACGAGCAGTACTTC.

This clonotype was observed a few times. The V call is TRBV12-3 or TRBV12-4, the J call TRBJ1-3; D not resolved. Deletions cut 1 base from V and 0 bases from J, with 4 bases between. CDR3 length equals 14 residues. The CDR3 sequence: CASSLGSSGNTIYF. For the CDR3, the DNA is TGTGCCAGCAGTTTAGGGAGCTCTGGAAACACCATATATTTT.

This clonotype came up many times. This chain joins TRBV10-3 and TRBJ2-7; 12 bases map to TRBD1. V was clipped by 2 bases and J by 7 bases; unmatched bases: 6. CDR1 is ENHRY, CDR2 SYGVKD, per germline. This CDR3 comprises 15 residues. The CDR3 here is CAISERDRGPGEQYF. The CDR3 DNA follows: TGTGCCATCAGTGAGAGGGACAGGGGGCCGGGGGAGCAGTACTTC.

The CDR3 DNA sequence: TGTGCCAGCTCACCACTACAGGTCCGCGGGGAGCAGTACTTC. Amino acids: CASSPLQVRGEQYF. J is TRBJ2-7 and V is TRBV18; D may be TRBD1 or TRBD2 (5 bases each). Trimming removed 1 base at V and 7 bases at J, with 14 bases between. Germline values: CDR1 KGHSH, CDR2 LQKENI. There are 14 residues in the CDR3.

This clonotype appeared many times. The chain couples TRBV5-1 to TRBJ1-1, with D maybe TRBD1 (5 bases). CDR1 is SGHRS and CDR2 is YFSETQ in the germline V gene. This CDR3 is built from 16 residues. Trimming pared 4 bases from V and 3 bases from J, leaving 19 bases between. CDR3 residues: CASSRSNARVDTEAFF. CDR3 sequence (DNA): TGCGCCAGCAGCCGAAGTAACGCCAGGGTCGACACTGAAGCTTTCTTT.

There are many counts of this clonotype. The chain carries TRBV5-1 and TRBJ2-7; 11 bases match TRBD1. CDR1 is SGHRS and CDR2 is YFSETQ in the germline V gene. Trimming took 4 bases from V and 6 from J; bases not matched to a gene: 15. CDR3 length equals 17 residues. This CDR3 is CASSLLDRDRGKGEQYF. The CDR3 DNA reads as TGCGCCAGCAGCCTCCTGGACCGGGACAGGGGGAAAGGCGAGCAGTACTTC.